This record covers a single T cell receptor beta chain. Antigen: not known. This entry is derived from a study of OX40 agonist ivuxolimab in advanced cancers. Study-level background: Patients got intravenous ivuxolimab at 0.01 to 10 mg/kg every 2 weeks. Findings and caveats of the study: Also showing low normalized T-cell clonal expansion were some of the nonresponders. Antigen targets of the expanded peripheral T cells went undetermined.

It was autoimmune disease history or systemic immunosuppression that excluded patients. Profiling relied on immunoSEQ multiplex PCR, and the TCRdb table lists in-frame clones only, not all of them. The profile covers 60,000 to 90,000 clones, with over 85% appearing a single time and about 0.35% taken by the ten largest. V gave up 2 bases and J gave up 0 bases; unmatched junction bases: 7. CDR1 and CDR2 (germline): SGDLS, YYNGEE. CDR3 size: 16 residues. J is TRBJ2-5 and V is TRBV9, with 7 positions matching TRBD1. The sequencing used CD4+ or CD8+ T cells sorted from blood, collected in a trial of the OX40 agonist ivuxolimab. This clonotype was obtained from an adult with an advanced solid tumor such as melanoma, head and neck, liver or kidney cancer. The CDR3 nucleotides are TGTGCCAGCAGCGTCACAGGGGCTACGTACCAAGAGACCCAGTACTTC. Protein: CASSVTGATYQETQYF.